The 25 T cell receptor beta chains below were found in one sample sequenced in a study of PD-1 blockade in classical Hodgkin lymphoma. Brentuximab vedotin exposure varied, and every patient relapsed after autologous stem cell transplantation. Magnetic negative selection served to purify CD4+ T cells out of PBMCs that had been thawed. TCRdb's copy holds only in-frame clones and misses some; the assay was immunoSEQ multiplex PCR. This sample yields about 9,100 clones, of which 74% are seen a single time; about 4% belongs to the top ten. Sequencing was performed on CD4+ T cells from blood, taken at baseline. Receptor source: a human donor with classical Hodgkin lymphoma.

The chain has TRBV15 and TRBJ1-2, with D possibly being TRBD1 (6 bases). The CDR3 covers 14 residues. V lost 3 bases, J lost 4 bases, and 12 bases lay in between. The V gene's germline CDR1 is LNHNV and CDR2 YYDKDF (reference sequence). The CDR3 region is CATSSWQGSYGYTF. The CDR3 nucleotides read TGTGCCACCAGCAGCTGGCAGGGGAGCTATGGCTACACCTTC.

V gene TRBV5-5 combines with J gene TRBJ1-5; D is possibly TRBD1 (6 bases). Germline V gives CDR1 SGHKS, CDR2 YYEKEE (reference sequence). The CDR3 is made up of 16 amino acids. V lost 0 bases to trimming and J lost 2 bases, with 12 bases between them. This CDR3 reads CASSLGGGGGNQPQHF. The DNA for the CDR3 is TGTGCCAGCAGCTTGGGGGGGGGCGGTGGCAATCAGCCCCAGCATTTT.

J is TRBJ1-1 and V is TRBV19; TRBD1 might be the D (5 bases). The CDR3 spans 15 residues. The V gene's germline CDR1 is LNHDA and CDR2 SQIVND (reference sequence). Trimming stripped 5 bases from V and 0 bases from J, with 13 bases between. The CDR3 coding sequence is TGTGCCAGTAGTCTTGACAGAATTATGAACACTGAAGCTTTCTTT. It translates to CASSLDRIMNTEAFF.

This clone was detected a few times. This chain connects TRBV2 to TRBJ2-7; D is ambiguous. V lost 6 bases to trimming and J lost 2 bases, with 11 bases between them. The V gene's germline CDR1 is SNHLY and CDR2 FYNNEI. The CDR3 extends over 13 amino acids. CDR3 nucleotides: TGTGCCAGCAGGACGGACGGTACCTACGAGCAGTACTTC. It specifies CASRTDGTYEQYF.

This clone was picked up one time. The chain has TRBV18 and TRBJ1-6; the D gene is possibly TRBD1 (6 bases). The germline gives CDR1 KGHSH, CDR2 LQKENI. With 9 bases removed from V and 10 bases from J, the gap between germline ends came to 19 bases. The CDR3 has 14 residues. CDR3 bases: TGTGCCAGAGGAGAGACAGGTTCATACTCACCCCTCCACTTT. Translating it yields CARGETGSYSPLHF.

This clone was found once. V usage is TRBV9 and J usage is TRBJ2-2, with 10 bases identical to TRBD2. Germline V gives CDR1 SGDLS, CDR2 YYNGEE. This CDR3 contains 15 residues. The V segment lost 5 bases and the J segment 5 bases; nucleotides outside the gene matches: 6. CDR3 in DNA: TGTGCCAGCAGGGCTAGCGGGAGTTGGACCGGGGAGCTGTTTTTT. It translates to CASRASGSWTGELFF.

The chain joins TRBV2 to TRBJ2-2, with D possibly being TRBD2 (6 bases). The length of the CDR3 is 15 residues. Deletions cut 6 bases from V and 1 base from J, with 12 bases between. Germline CDR1 and CDR2: SNHLY and FYNNEI. The CDR3 reads CASRRGSGNTGELFF. The CDR3 DNA reads as TGTGCCAGCAGGCGGGGCTCCGGGAACACCGGGGAGCTGTTTTTT.

J is TRBJ2-1 and V is TRBV15; TRBD1 might be the D (5 bases). Germline V lookup: CDR1 LNHNV, CDR2 YYDKDF (reference sequence). The CDR3 runs to 13 residues. The ends were cut back, 4 bases at V and 11 bases at J, with 15 bases in the middle. This CDR3 is CATSTARAAKQFF. The CDR3 bases are TGTGCCACCAGCACCGCCAGGGCGGCTAAGCAGTTCTTC.

The chain joins TRBV7-3 to TRBJ2-2, with no clear D. The germline V and J ends were trimmed by 8 bases and 1 base, with 11 bases remaining between them. The CDR3 loop spans 14 amino acids. CDR1 is SGHTA and CDR2 is FQGTGA in the germline V gene. The chain's CDR3 is CASRTSVNTGELFF. Written as DNA, the CDR3 is TGTGCCAGCCGAACGTCGGTGAACACCGGGGAGCTGTTTTTT.

This clone was seen more than once but under ten times. The J gene is TRBJ1-2, the V gene TRBV7-8, with D perhaps TRBD1 (6 bases). Germline V lookup: CDR1 SGHVS, CDR2 FQNEAQ. The CDR3 runs to 15 residues. The V gene lost 5 bases and the J gene lost 2 bases, with 15 bases spanning the gap. As DNA, the CDR3 is TGTGCCAGCAGCCGCTGGCCCGACAGGAACTATGGCTACACCTTC. Translated: CASSRWPDRNYGYTF.

The chain employs TRBV15 and TRBJ1-1; 12 bases map to TRBD1. CDR1 and CDR2 from the germline V gene are LNHNV and YYDKDF (reference sequence). Unmatched junction bases numbered 17, after V lost 2 bases and J lost 4 bases. The CDR3 totals 20 residues. As DNA, the CDR3 is TGTGCCACCAGCAGAATGGGCCCCCTGGGGACAGGGGGCTGGGGCACTGAAGCTTTCTTT. Amino acid sequence: CATSRMGPLGTGGWGTEAFF. The full variable domain, completed using reference TRBV15 and TRBJ1-1, is DAMVIQNPRYQVTQFGKPVTLSCSQTLNHNVMYWYQQKSSQAPKLLFHYYDKDFNNEADTPDNFQSRRPNTSFCFLDIRSPGLGDTAMYLCATSRMGPLGTGGWGTEAFFGQGTRLTVV.

CDR3 sequence reads: CASSIALATGELFF. The CDR3 DNA reads TGTGCCAGTAGTATTGCGCTAGCCACCGGGGAGCTGTTTTTT. This chain connects TRBV19 to TRBJ2-2, with D perhaps TRBD2 (5 bases). Germline lookup yields CDR1 LNHDA and CDR2 SQIVND (reference sequence). This CDR3 region has 14 residues. Trimming removed 3 bases from V and 4 bases from J, with 9 bases in between.

The gene calls are TRBV28 and TRBJ1-4; no reliable D call. This CDR3 has 15 amino acids. Germline CDR1 MDHEN, CDR2 SYDVKM. V lost 6 bases, J lost 3 bases, and 14 bases lay in between. The CDR3: CASRSPRDSNEKLFF. In nucleotides, the CDR3 is TGTGCCAGCAGGTCACCGCGGGATTCTAATGAAAAACTGTTTTTT.

This chain connects TRBV5-1 to TRBJ2-3; D gene uncertain. CDR1 and CDR2 (germline): SGHRS, YFSETQ. The CDR3 consists of 12 residues. V was clipped by 0 bases and J by 2 bases, with 1 base between them. The CDR3 is CASSLDTDTQYF. In DNA, the CDR3 is TGCGCCAGCAGCTTGGACACAGATACGCAGTATTTT.

V gene TRBV9 combines with J gene TRBJ2-5; maybe TRBD2 (6 bases). There are 15 residues in the CDR3. Trimming pared 0 bases from V and 5 bases from J, leaving 14 bases between. The V gene's germline CDR1 is SGDLS and CDR2 YYNGEE. The DNA of the CDR3 is TGTGCCAGCAGCGTAGAGGAGGGTTTTGTGGAGACCCAGTACTTC. It codes for CASSVEEGFVETQYF.

The CDR3 DNA sequence: TGTGCCAGCAGTTACTCGACCGACAGCCAGGGACCCCTCCACTTT. It specifies CASSYSTDSQGPLHF. The chain joins TRBV6-5 to TRBJ1-6; possible D gene TRBD1, 5 bases. Germline loops: CDR1 MNHEY, CDR2 SVGAGI. The CDR3 has 15 amino acids. V shed 0 bases and J shed 12 bases, with 15 bases lying between them.

The chain joins TRBV2 to TRBJ2-7; 7 bases align to TRBD1. With 6 bases clipped from V and 3 bases from J, the junction kept 8 bases outside the gene matches. CDR1 SNHLY and CDR2 FYNNEI come from the germline V gene. The CDR3 consists of 14 residues. CDR3 nucleotide sequence: TGTGCCAGCAGAACGACAGGGCTTATCTACGAGCAGTACTTC. Encoded protein: CASRTTGLIYEQYF.

The rearrangement uses TRBV27 and TRBJ1-2; no clear D gene. From germline, CDR1 is MNHEY and CDR2 SMNVEV (reference sequence). This CDR3 is built from 14 residues. V gave up 2 bases and J gave up 0 bases, with 7 bases separating them. The CDR3 DNA reads TGTGCCAGCAGTTTAGGGCGGACTAACTATGGCTACACCTTC. It encodes CASSLGRTNYGYTF.

The chain joins TRBV5-4 to TRBJ2-1; 10 bases match TRBD2. The CDR3 has 16 residues. With V trimmed by 3 bases and J by 7 bases, 10 bases remained unmatched. CDR1 and CDR2 from the germline V gene are SGHNT and YYREEE (reference sequence). The CDR3 nucleotides are TGTGCCAGCAGCTCCCCCCTAGCGGGAGTTCGGAATGAGCAGTTCTTC. This encodes CASSSPLAGVRNEQFF.

The CDR3 is CAAQGLYNEQFF. The CDR3 DNA reads as TGTGCGGCCCAGGGGCTTTACAATGAGCAGTTCTTC. The gene calls are TRBV10-3 and TRBJ2-1, with D possibly matching TRBD1 (6 bases). The CDR3 has 12 amino acids. CDR1 ENHRY and CDR2 SYGVKD come from the germline V gene.

The chain is built from TRBV6-5 and TRBJ2-2; 8 nucleotides line up with TRBD1. The junction had 3 bases not matched to a gene; V was cut back by 2 bases and J by 4 bases. Germline V gene sequence: CDR1 MNHEY, CDR2 SVGAGI. CDR3 length: 15 amino acids. DNA of the CDR3: TGTGCCAGCAGTTACCAGGGGGCGACCACCGGGGAGCTGTTTTTT. Translation: CASSYQGATTGELFF.

This clone was observed once. The genes are TRBV6-1 and TRBJ2-7; 9 positions match TRBD2. This CDR3 is 14 amino acids long. The germline V gene encodes CDR1 MNHNS and CDR2 SASEGT. The V gene end was trimmed by 4 bases and the J gene end by 7 bases; junction bases not matched to a gene: 8. Written as DNA, the CDR3 is TGTGCCAGCAGTGTCCAGGGACTAGCAAGGGAGCAGTACTTC. Protein: CASSVQGLAREQYF.

The chain joins TRBV6-1 to TRBJ2-1; 13 nucleotides match TRBD2. The CDR3 length is 14 residues. J gave up 7 bases and V 7 bases, and 4 bases lay outside the gene matches. Germline lookup yields CDR1 MNHNS and CDR2 SASEGT. The CDR3 bases are TGTGCCAGCACGGGACTAGCGGGATGGAATGAGCAGTTCTTC. Protein sequence: CASTGLAGWNEQFF.

This chain links TRBV7-4 with TRBJ2-1; TRBD2 matches at 9 bases. CDR1 and CDR2 from the germline V gene are SGHVT and SQSDAQ. J lost 6 bases, V lost 5 bases, and 8 bases had no gene match. The CDR3 loop spans 15 amino acids. CDR3 DNA: TGTGCCAGCAGCGCGTTAGCGGGAGACGGCAATGAGCAGTTCTTC. This codes for CASSALAGDGNEQFF.

The rearrangement joins TRBV27 to TRBJ2-5; 9 nucleotides line up with TRBD2. Germline V CDR1 and CDR2: MNHEY, SMNVEV (reference sequence). The CDR3 contains 18 residues. With 3 bases clipped from V and 1 base from J, the junction kept 12 bases outside the gene matches. The CDR3 sequence: CASSLGREGLGVQETQYF. CDR3 nucleotides: TGTGCCAGCAGTTTGGGGCGGGAGGGCCTCGGAGTCCAAGAGACCCAGTACTTC.